These 26 T cell receptor beta chains share one sample of origin, sequenced in a study of blood T cell repertoires in COVID-19. The assay was immunoSEQ multiplex PCR, and TCRdb's table has in-frame clones only and misses some. The sample lists 75,000 to 80,000 clones; about 88% were seen once. Material for sequencing was peripheral blood. The receptors shown here come from a human donor in a cohort sampled during active COVID-19.

The chain couples TRBV12-3 or TRBV12-4 to TRBJ1-4; D ambiguous. The CDR3 covers 13 residues. The V end was cut by 4 bases, the J end by 8 bases, with 11 bases between. In DNA, the CDR3 is TGTGCCAGCAGTTCCCAGGTGGGCGAAAAACTGTTTTTT. This codes for CASSSQVGEKLFF.

The chain carries TRBV4-3 and TRBJ1-1; D may be TRBD1 (5 bases). In germline, CDR1 is LGHNA, CDR2 YSLEER. The CDR3 extends over 15 amino acids. V was trimmed by 1 base and J by 5 bases, leaving 14 bases between them. The chain's CDR3 is CASSQVQGIRTEAFF. CDR3 DNA sequence: TGCGCCAGCAGCCAAGTTCAGGGAATTCGGACTGAAGCTTTCTTT.

This rearrangement joins TRBV3-1 (or the pseudogene TRBV3-2) to TRBJ1-5, with unresolved D. Germline V gene data show CDR1 as LGHDT and CDR2 as YNNKEL (reference sequence). This CDR3 is 13 amino acids long. The germline V and J ends were trimmed by 5 bases and 4 bases, with 9 bases remaining between them. As DNA, the CDR3 is TGTGCCAGCAGCTTCAGAGGAAATCAGCCCCAGCATTTT. This gives the protein CASSFRGNQPQHF.

The chain links TRBV7-8 to TRBJ1-1, with TRBD1 identical over 8 bases. There are 14 residues in the CDR3. Trimming cost V 5 bases and J 4 bases; bases outside gene matches: 6. Germline-derived CDR1 and CDR2 are SGHVS and FQNEAQ. The CDR3 spells CASSLATGATEAFF. The CDR3 region has the DNA TGTGCCAGCAGCCTGGCGACAGGGGCCACTGAAGCTTTCTTT.

V is TRBV4-2 and J is TRBJ2-1, with D possibly being TRBD2 (6 bases). V dropped 3 bases and J dropped 5 bases, with 20 bases sitting between them. The CDR3 contains 17 residues. The germline gives CDR1 LGHNA, CDR2 YNFKEQ. The CDR3 nucleotides read TGTGCCAGCAGCCATCCCCAAGCGGGCCTGGGGGACAATGAGCAGTTCTTC. This encodes CASSHPQAGLGDNEQFF.

The chain links TRBV9 to TRBJ2-5, with D perhaps TRBD2 (5 bases). Germline V lookup: CDR1 SGDLS, CDR2 YYNGEE. Between the trimmed V and J ends, which lost 4 bases and 0 bases, there was a span of 13 bases. This CDR3 comprises 15 residues. In nucleotides, the CDR3 is TGTGCCAGCAGCATTGACTACGATAACCAAGAGACCCAGTACTTC. The encoded protein is CASSIDYDNQETQYF.

This clone has only one observation. V and J are TRBV27 and TRBJ2-1; possibly TRBD2 for D (5 bases). The CDR3 is made up of 16 amino acids. Germline lookup yields CDR1 MNHEY and CDR2 SMNVEV (reference sequence). Between the trimmed V and J ends, which lost 4 bases and 3 bases, there was a span of 16 bases. The DNA for the CDR3 is TGTGCCAGCAGTTCCTTCTTGGACGCGGGCTACAATGAGCAGTTCTTC. Translation gives CASSSFLDAGYNEQFF.

The chain is built from TRBV5-1 and TRBJ2-5; TRBD2 aligns across 12 bases. CDR1 is SGHRS and CDR2 is YFSETQ in the germline V gene. This CDR3 has 15 amino acids. The V and J ends lost 5 bases and 5 bases, in that order; junction bases with no gene match: 7. The CDR3 is CASRPTSGRFETQYF. As DNA, the CDR3 is TGCGCCAGCAGACCAACTAGCGGGAGGTTTGAGACCCAGTACTTC.

V gene TRBV4-2 combines with J gene TRBJ2-7, with 14 nucleotides matching TRBD2. There are 17 residues in the CDR3. Germline trimming cut 1 base from V and 3 bases from J; bases unmatched to any gene: 5. Germline V lookup: CDR1 LGHNA, CDR2 YNFKEQ. CDR3 sequence reads: CASSQGGLAGGNYEQYF. As DNA, the CDR3 is TGTGCCAGCAGCCAAGGCGGACTAGCGGGGGGAAACTACGAGCAGTACTTC.

CDR3 protein: CASSPPAGGQDTQYF. The CDR3 DNA is TGTGCCAGCTCACCACCGGCGGGGGGGCAGGATACGCAGTATTTT. The chain links TRBV18 to TRBJ2-3; TRBD2 aligns across 9 bases. With V trimmed by 0 bases and J by 6 bases, 4 bases remained unmatched. This CDR3 spans 15 amino acids. CDR1 and CDR2 from the germline V gene are KGHSH and LQKENI.

The chain combines TRBV5-4 with TRBJ2-1; TRBD1 matches 8 bases. The CDR3 runs to 15 residues. The V gene's germline CDR1 is SGHNT and CDR2 YYREEE (reference sequence). With 0 bases clipped from V and 8 bases from J, the junction kept 7 bases outside the gene matches. CDR3 in amino acids: CASSLVAGGSDEQFF. The DNA for the CDR3 is TGTGCCAGCAGCTTGGTGGCAGGGGGCAGCGATGAGCAGTTCTTC. The variable domain in full, completed from reference TRBV5-4 and TRBJ2-1, reads ETGVTQSPTHLIKTRGQQVTLRCSSQSGHNTVSWYQQALGQGPQFIFQYYREEENGRGNFPPRFSGLQFPNYSSELNVNALELDDSALYLCASSLVAGGSDEQFFGPGTRLTVL.

This rearrangement joins TRBV20-1 to TRBJ2-5; D is unclear. Germline V gene sequence: CDR1 DFQATT, CDR2 SNEGSKA (reference sequence). The CDR3 totals 13 residues. With 3 bases removed from V and 0 bases from J, the gap between germline ends came to 8 bases. This CDR3 is CSASPQNQETQYF. Here the CDR3 DNA reads TGCAGTGCTAGTCCTCAGAACCAAGAGACCCAGTACTTC.

The V gene is TRBV18, the J gene TRBJ2-5; 8 bases fit TRBD2. The CDR3 runs to 14 residues. Germline CDR1 reads KGHSH; CDR2 reads LQKENI. V gave up 5 bases and J gave up 2 bases; unmatched junction bases: 4. CDR3 sequence: CASSSGLVQETQYF. In DNA form, the CDR3 reads TGTGCCAGCTCATCGGGACTAGTTCAAGAGACCCAGTACTTC.

The chain's CDR3 is CASSQFREGSEQYF. In DNA, the CDR3 is TGTGCCAGCAGCCAATTCCGGGAGGGGAGCGAGCAGTACTTC. The chain employs TRBV3-1 (or the pseudogene TRBV3-2) and TRBJ2-7; 8 nucleotides line up with TRBD2. Trimming cost V 2 bases and J 6 bases; bases outside gene matches: 6. Germline lookup yields CDR1 LGHDT and CDR2 YNNKEL (reference sequence). This CDR3 has 14 residues.

J is TRBJ1-4 and V is TRBV15, with a possible D match to TRBD1 (5 bases). CDR1 LNHNV and CDR2 YYDKDF come from the germline V gene (reference sequence). V lost 0 bases, J lost 8 bases, and 7 bases lay in between. The length of the CDR3 is 13 residues. CDR3 sequence reads: CATSRDRQEKLFF. In DNA form, the CDR3 reads TGTGCCACCAGCAGAGATAGACAGGAAAAACTGTTTTTT.

This chain joins TRBV20-1 and TRBJ2-7, with TRBD1 identical over 9 bases. Germline V CDR1 and CDR2: DFQATT, SNEGSKA (reference sequence). Trimming took 3 bases from V and 3 from J; bases not matched to a gene: 9. The CDR3 totals 15 residues. CDR3 sequence reads: CSASFLGTGIYEQYF. DNA for the CDR3: TGCAGTGCTAGTTTTCTCGGGACAGGGATCTACGAGCAGTACTTC.

This clone was picked up one time. The V and J genes are TRBV18 and TRBJ1-4, with a weak D call TRBD1 (5 bases). Germline V gene data show CDR1 as KGHSH and CDR2 as LQKENI. This CDR3 is built from 14 residues. The V end was cut by 0 bases, the J end by 5 bases, with 7 bases between. CDR3 protein: CASSPPQGNEKLFF. CDR3 DNA: TGTGCCAGCTCACCACCCCAGGGCAATGAAAAACTGTTTTTT.

This chain connects TRBV5-5 to TRBJ1-3; no clear D gene. Germline CDR1 reads SGHKS; CDR2 reads YYEKEE (reference sequence). V was cut by 0 bases and J by 3 bases, with 10 bases left in between. This CDR3 spans 15 amino acids. CDR3 sequence reads: CASSLVAGDGNTIYF. CDR3 DNA sequence: TGTGCCAGCAGCTTGGTTGCGGGTGATGGAAACACCATATATTTT.

This clone has a single count. The chain links TRBV3-1 (or the pseudogene TRBV3-2) to TRBJ2-7, with 10 bases aligning to TRBD2. The CDR3 is 15 amino acids. The germline V gene encodes CDR1 LGHDT and CDR2 YNNKEL (reference sequence). After removal of 4 bases from V and 6 bases from J, the junction contained 9 bases not matched to a gene. CDR3: CASSPNGAGGTEQYF. In DNA form, the CDR3 reads TGTGCCAGCAGCCCGAACGGAGCGGGGGGGACCGAGCAGTACTTC.

The genes are TRBV9 and TRBJ1-1, with TRBD1 matching 7 bases. After removal of 3 bases from V and 6 bases from J, the junction contained 11 bases not matched to a gene. CDR1 and CDR2 from the germline V gene are SGDLS and YYNGEE. The CDR3 consists of 15 residues. The CDR3 nucleotides are TGTGCCAGCAGCGCAAGACAAGACAGGGTTGCTGAAGCTTTCTTT. It yields the protein CASSARQDRVAEAFF.

The rearrangement uses TRBV7-2 and TRBJ2-1; 9 positions match TRBD2. This CDR3 region has 13 residues. V lost 1 base and J lost 12; bases outside the gene matches: 4. The germline gives CDR1 SGHTA, CDR2 FQGNSA. CDR3 sequence (DNA): TGTGCCAGCAGCTTAGACGGCGGGGGGGCGCAGTTCTTC. Amino acids: CASSLDGGGAQFF.

The chain joins TRBV19 to TRBJ2-1; 9 nucleotides agree with TRBD2. Trimming removed 6 bases from V and 1 base from J; junction bases left unmatched: 10. CDR3 length equals 17 residues. CDR1 and CDR2 from the germline V gene are LNHDA and SQIVND (reference sequence). CDR3: CASSKYSGRLSYNEQFF. CDR3 nucleotides: TGTGCCAGTAGCAAATATAGCGGGAGATTATCCTACAATGAGCAGTTCTTC.

The rearrangement uses TRBV5-1 and TRBJ1-4; 7 nucleotides agree with TRBD1. CDR1 SGHRS and CDR2 YFSETQ come from the germline V gene. Trimming cost V 4 bases and J 4 bases; bases outside gene matches: 7. This CDR3 comprises 15 residues. This CDR3 reads CASSLQGLGNEKLFF. Here the CDR3 DNA reads TGCGCCAGCAGCCTACAGGGGTTGGGTAATGAAAAACTGTTTTTT.

The chain joins TRBV12-3 or TRBV12-4 to TRBJ1-6; D remains unclear. Trimming took off 4 bases at V and 8 bases at J, with 6 bases between the two ends. The CDR3 is made up of 12 amino acids. The CDR3, as DNA: TGTGCCAGCAGTTATAGTGATTCACCCCTCCACTTT. It specifies CASSYSDSPLHF.

The chain uses TRBV24-1 and TRBJ1-5; 7 positions match TRBD1. After removal of 4 bases from V and 4 bases from J, the junction contained 6 bases not matched to a gene. Looked up from germline, CDR1 is KGHDR and CDR2 is SFDVKD. The CDR3 consists of 15 residues. CDR3 region: CATSDPGTENQPQHF. The CDR3 nucleotides read TGTGCCACCAGTGACCCCGGGACAGAAAATCAGCCCCAGCATTTT.

The chain uses TRBV6-5 and TRBJ2-5, with a possible D match to TRBD2 (6 bases). The CDR3 loop spans 14 amino acids. Deletions cut 7 bases from V and 4 bases from J, with 16 bases between. CDR1 and CDR2 from the germline V gene are MNHEY and SVGAGI. The CDR3 DNA is TGTGCCAGCATCGGGGGAGGATTAGGAGAGACCCAGTACTTC. Its translation is CASIGGGLGETQYF.